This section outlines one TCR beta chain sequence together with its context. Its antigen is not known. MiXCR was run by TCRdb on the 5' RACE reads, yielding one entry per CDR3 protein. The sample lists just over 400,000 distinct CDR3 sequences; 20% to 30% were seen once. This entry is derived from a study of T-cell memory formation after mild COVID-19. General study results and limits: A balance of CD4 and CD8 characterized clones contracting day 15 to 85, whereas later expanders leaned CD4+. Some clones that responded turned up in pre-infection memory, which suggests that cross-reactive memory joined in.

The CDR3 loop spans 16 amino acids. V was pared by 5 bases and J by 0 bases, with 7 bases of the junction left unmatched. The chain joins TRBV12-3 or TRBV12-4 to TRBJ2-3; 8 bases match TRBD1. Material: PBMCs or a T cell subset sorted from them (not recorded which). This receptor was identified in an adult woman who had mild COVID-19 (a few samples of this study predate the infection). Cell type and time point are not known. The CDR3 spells CASSGEGQESTDTQYF. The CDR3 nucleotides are TGTGCCAGCAGTGGAGAGGGACAGGAGAGCACAGATACGCAGTATTTT.